This TCR beta chain stems from a study of T cells in Graves' hyperthyroidism and ophthalmopathy. The TCR beta CDR3 regions underwent amplification using RNA transcripts as the source. Carried out on the TCR CDR3, a first-round RT-PCR used the HTBI primer set. TCRdb ran MiXCR on the multiplex PCR reads and lists one entry per CDR3 protein. The sample consists of about 360,000 distinct CDR3 sequences, 13% of them appearing once. The germline V gene encodes CDR1 DFQATT and CDR2 SNEGSKA (reference sequence). CDR3 length: 16 amino acids. The V and J ends lost 0 bases and 2 bases respectively, with 13 bases between them. The definition of stable Graves' hyperthyroidism was no ophthalmopathy progression within 18 months.

The rearrangement uses TRBV20-1 and TRBJ2-2; tentative D call: TRBD2 (5 bases). The sequencing input was blood. The receptor comes from a woman aged 18-29 years with Graves' hyperthyroidism. The CDR3 protein is CSARDVERANTGELFF. CDR3 DNA: TGCAGTGCTAGAGATGTTGAGAGGGCCAACACCGGGGAGCTGTTTTTT.